Presented here are 7 T cell receptor beta chains from one specimen sequenced in a study of cytomegalovirus exposure and HLA in healthy donors. Data came from immunoSEQ multiplex PCR; TCRdb stores just in-frame clones and leaves some out. The data contain about 240,000 clones, 80% to 90% of them seen just once; the ten biggest clones take up about 3%. Specimen: PBMCs. The source is a man aged 18-30 years in good health and CMV-seronegative.

CDR3 coding DNA: TGTGCCAGCAGCACAAGTACGGGACATGGGGGAAACACCATATATTTT. Its translation: CASSTSTGHGGNTIYF. The chain employs TRBV5-6 and TRBJ1-3, with a weak D call TRBD1 (6 bases). Germline CDR1 and CDR2: SGHDT and YYEEEE. The CDR3 is 16 amino acids. Trimming pared 4 bases from V and 4 bases from J, leaving 18 bases between. Together with reference TRBV5-6 and TRBJ1-3, the CDR3 gives the full variable domain: DAGVTQSPTHLIKTRGQQVTLRCSPKSGHDTVSWYQQALGQGPQFIFQYYEEEERQRGNFPDRFSGHQFPNYSSELNVNALLLGDSALYLCASSTSTGHGGNTIYFGEGSWLTVV.

The chain uses TRBV11-2 and TRBJ2-7; a possible D gene is TRBD2 (5 bases). Germline CDR1 is SGHAT and CDR2 is FQNNGV. V lost 0 bases and J lost 6, with 15 bases in between. This CDR3 has 15 residues. CDR3 DNA sequence: TGTGCCAGCAGCTTAGACCCCGGGGAAGTAAGCGAGCAGTACTTC. It encodes CASSLDPGEVSEQYF.

The gene calls are TRBV25-1 and TRBJ2-5; D ambiguous. Germline V CDR1 and CDR2: MGHDK, SYGVNS. The V gene lost 4 bases and the J gene lost 5 bases, with 5 bases spanning the gap. The CDR3 extends over 11 amino acids. CDR3: CASSVSETQYF. Here the CDR3 DNA reads TGTGCCAGCAGTGTTTCTGAGACCCAGTACTTC.

This sequence joins TRBV6-1 and TRBJ1-6; 7 bases match TRBD1. V was clipped by 2 bases and J by 10 bases; unmatched bases: 11. This CDR3 has 16 amino acids. The germline gives CDR1 MNHNS, CDR2 SASEGT. The CDR3: CASSERWYRGESPLHF. CDR3 DNA sequence: TGTGCCAGCAGTGAACGCTGGTACAGGGGCGAATCACCCCTCCACTTT.

The chain recombines TRBV21-1 with TRBJ1-1; the DNA was not used to check the table's D call, TRBD1. TRBV21-1 is given as a pseudogene. This CDR3 is built from 16 residues. The CDR3 reads CASSTSTGAKNTEAFF. CDR3 in DNA: TGTGCCAGCAGCACCTCGACAGGGGCTAAGAACACTGAAGCTTTCTTT.

The genes are TRBV7-2 and TRBJ2-7; TRBD1 agrees at 10 bases. The CDR3 totals 15 residues. The J segment lost 5 bases and the V segment lost 5 bases, leaving 9 bases of the junction unmatched. The germline CDR1 and CDR2 sequences are SGHTA and FQGNSA. For the CDR3, the DNA is TGTGCCAGCAGCCTCGGGGGACAGGGGTTCGACGAGCAGTACTTC. This encodes CASSLGGQGFDEQYF.

The chain recombines TRBV28 with TRBJ1-5; maybe TRBD1 (6 bases). V was shortened by 2 bases and J by 5 bases, with 10 bases between the two germline ends. The CDR3 contains 14 residues. Germline lookup yields CDR1 MDHEN and CDR2 SYDVKM. In nucleotides, the CDR3 is TGTGCCAGCAGTTTAACGGGGGGCTATCAGCCCCAGCATTTT. It translates to CASSLTGGYQPQHF.